A selection of T cell receptor beta chains follows, all from one sample in a study of CD8 T cells in ankylosing spondylitis. TCRdb passed the 5' RACE reads through MiXCR, listing each CDR3 protein once. The table has 390,000 or so distinct CDR3 sequences, approximately 20% seen once. The sequenced material came from blood, either unsorted or a sorted T cell fraction (not recorded which). These receptors came from a male donor with ankylosing spondylitis. Each CDR3 is given with its conserved first and last residue. The order of the fields is V gene, J gene, D gene, clone size, CDR3 protein, CDR3 DNA. D genes are given only for firm matches. Only some rows state a clone size, as once, few, many or a class for expanded clones.

TRBV11-1	TRBJ2-1	TRBD2	-	CASSLGSGGLAIYNEQFF	TGTGCCAGCAGCTTAGGATCAGGGGGACTAGCCATATACAATGAGCAGTTCTTC
TRBV5-1	TRBJ2-1	TRBD2	few	CASSTRGLAASSSYNEQFF	TGCGCCAGCAGCACCCGCGGACTAGCGGCCTCCAGCTCCTACAATGAGCAGTTCTTC
TRBV28	TRBJ2-5	-	once	CASSTFIGYQETQYF	TGTGCCAGCAGTACCTTCATTGGGTACCAAGAGACCCAGTACTTC
TRBV2	TRBJ1-2	-	few	CASSEGGGIVNYGYTF	TGTGCCAGCAGTGAAGGCGGGGGGATCGTTAACTATGGCTACACCTTC
TRBV5-1	TRBJ2-1	TRBD2	-	CASSRRLAGGRSNEQFF	TGCGCCAGCAGCCGACGACTAGCGGGAGGGCGATCCAATGAGCAGTTCTTC
TRBV5-1	TRBJ2-7	TRBD2	few	CASSLVIAGEDEQYF	TGCGCCAGCAGCTTGGTGATAGCGGGAGAAGACGAGCAGTACTTC
TRBV27	TRBJ2-7	-	-	CASSFLGHHYEQYF	TGTGCCAGCAGTTTCCTGGGACATCACTACGAGCAGTACTTC
TRBV4-3	TRBJ1-1	-	few	CASSQGLGDTEAFF	TGCGCCAGCAGCCAAGGTTTAGGGGACACTGAAGCTTTCTTT
TRBV29-1	TRBJ2-1	TRBD1	many	CSLGQGAYNEQFF	TGCAGCTTAGGACAGGGGGCCTACAATGAGCAGTTCTTC
TRBV5-1	TRBJ2-2	TRBD2	-	CASSLAWTSGSFGELFF	TGCGCCAGCAGCTTGGCTTGGACTAGCGGGAGTTTTGGGGAGCTGTTTTTT
TRBV24-1	TRBJ1-5	-	-	CATSDSGSDHSYSNQPQHF	TGTGCCACCAGTGACTCGGGCTCCGACCACTCCTATAGCAATCAGCCCCAGCATTTT
TRBV3-1	TRBJ2-2	-	few	CASSHELLGTGELFF	TGTGCCAGCAGCCATGAACTATTAGGCACCGGGGAGCTGTTTTTT
TRBV28	TRBJ1-5	TRBD1	-	CASRPTGGSNQPQHF	TGTGCCAGCAGACCGACAGGGGGTAGCAATCAGCCCCAGCATTTT
TRBV3-1	TRBJ2-1	-	few	CASSQWSLNGNEQFF	TGTGCCAGCAGCCAATGGTCCCTTAATGGCAATGAGCAGTTCTTC